This paragraph reports one T cell receptor (beta chain). What it binds is unknown. Researchers report immunoSEQ v3.0 was run at survey level. Method: immunoSEQ multiplex PCR; TCRdb's copy keeps in-frame clones and lacks some. Of roughly 17,000 clones in the sample, roughly 91% were seen once. This sample is drawn from a study of long-term antiretroviral therapy in people with HIV. The CDR3 covers 13 residues. The V gene's germline CDR1 is SGDLS and CDR2 YYNGEE. Study results and caveats: Transplant donor controls retained higher diversity, though diversity increased after ART. CDR3 length ranges were narrower in HIV repertoires than in controls.

Held in samples before DNA extraction were about 0.85-11 million cryopreserved PBMC. The sample here was unsorted PBMCs, taken 0.3 years after starting antiretroviral therapy. The source is a man in his sixties with HIV. The genes are TRBV9 and TRBJ2-5, with 7 bases identical to TRBD1. The tail of the sequence fits TRBJ2-7 better, so the J call may be wrong. The chain's CDR3 is CASSVVPGGEQYF. CDR3 coding DNA: TGTGCCAGCAGCGTAGTTCCAGGGGGCGAGCAGTACTTC.